The 4 T cell receptor beta chains listed next were all sequenced from one sample in a study of T cells after yellow fever vaccination (dated by TCRdb to between 2018 and 2021). The treatment or condition tag for this specimen amounts to: live attenuated yellow fever vaccine strain. Libraries were made using 5' RACE. The run used an Illumina NovaSeq 6000. TCRdb applied fastp at Q25 and MiXCR to the public reads, then kept only in-frame beta chains. Merged by CDR3 protein, the rows form single entries marked with the most common genes and DNA. This sample is represented by hundreds of thousands of distinct CDR3 sequences; 12% of them were singletons. The leading ten clones occupy 3.2% of the sample. Sample: CD4+ T cells sorted from PBMCs, taken 15 days after the yellow fever booster vaccination. These receptors all come from a man aged 18 to 29 who received the YFV17D yellow fever vaccine.

In its sample, this clonotype is medium-sized. V gene TRBV19 combines with J gene TRBJ1-5; D perhaps matches TRBD1 (5 bases). Between the trimmed V and J ends, which lost 0 bases and 2 bases, there was a span of 11 bases. In germline, CDR1 is LNHDA, CDR2 SQIVND (reference sequence). The CDR3 runs to 16 residues. CDR3 sequence: CASSIDGAGGNQPQHF. The CDR3 DNA follows: TGTGCCAGTAGTATAGATGGGGCAGGAGGCAATCAGCCCCAGCATTTT.

The chain is built from TRBV7-3 and TRBJ1-2; D is unclear. CDR3 size: 13 residues. The germline gives CDR1 SGHTA, CDR2 FQGTGA. With 4 bases removed from V and 4 bases from J, the gap between germline ends came to 10 bases. The CDR3 DNA reads TGTGCCAGCAGCTCGATCGGAGGCTATGGCTACACCTTC. Translation gives CASSSIGGYGYTF.

The CDR3: CATSSFREVGQRNTIYF. The DNA of the CDR3 is TGTGCCACCAGTAGTTTTCGAGAGGTTGGACAGAGAAACACCATATATTTT. The rearrangement links TRBV15 to TRBJ1-3; the D gene is possibly TRBD1 (6 bases). The CDR3 spans 17 residues. CDR1 and CDR2 (germline): LNHNV, YYDKDF (reference sequence). The V end lost 6 bases, the J end lost 5 bases, and 23 bases lay between the germline ends.

This clonotype was found a few times. The V gene is TRBV7-2, the J gene TRBJ2-1, with 10 positions matching TRBD2. Germline CDR1 reads SGHTA; CDR2 reads FQGNSA. V dropped 5 bases and J dropped 15; count of bases not matched to a gene: 10. The CDR3 runs 13 residues. Here the CDR3 reads CASSAPPAGGLFF. The CDR3 nucleotides read TGTGCCAGCAGCGCACCGCCAGCGGGGGGGCTGTTCTTC.